Below are 11 T cell receptor beta chains sequenced from a single sample in a study of spatial heterogeneity in lung cancer. TCRdb re-analysed the 5' RACE reads in MiXCR, keeping a single row per CDR3 protein. In the table there are about 23,000 distinct CDR3 sequences, about 4.7% of which are singletons. The time point is: sample taken at primary tumor resection. The source was PBMCs, collected at surgery. The receptors were gathered from a male donor with early-stage non-small cell lung cancer.

This clonotype has ten or more counts. The chain has TRBV6-4 and TRBJ1-5, with D tentatively TRBD1 (5 bases). Trimming took 3 bases from V and 6 from J, leaving 9 bases between them. The germline V gene has CDR1 MRHNA and CDR2 SNTAGT. The CDR3 runs 13 residues. The CDR3 DNA sequence: TGTGCCAGCAGTGAGCAGGGAGGTCAGCCCCAGCATTTT. Its protein product is CASSEQGGQPQHF.

The table lists this clonotype with many counts. The V call is TRBV7-3, the J call TRBJ2-2; D is possibly TRBD1 (6 bases). Trimming pared 8 bases from V and 0 bases from J, leaving 13 bases between. The CDR3 spans 15 residues. The germline V gene encodes CDR1 SGHTA and CDR2 FQGTGA. This CDR3 reads CASSLGQANTGELFF. CDR3 coding DNA: TGTGCCAGCTCCCTGGGACAAGCGAACACCGGGGAGCTGTTTTTT.

This clonotype has at least ten counts. The V and J genes are TRBV29-1 and TRBJ2-3, with D possibly TRBD1 on 6 matching bases. The CDR3 length is 12 residues. Germline lookup yields CDR1 SQVTM and CDR2 ANQGSEA. Trimming shortened V by 4 bases and J by 8 bases, and 13 bases separated the two germline ends. The DNA of the CDR3 is TGCAGCGTTGTACAGGACAGCCCTACGCAGTATTTT. Translation: CSVVQDSPTQYF.

This clonotype has just a few counts. This chain links TRBV27 with TRBJ2-3, with D perhaps being TRBD1 or TRBD2 (6 bases each). CDR3 length: 15 residues. Looked up from germline, CDR1 is MNHEY and CDR2 is SMNVEV (reference sequence). V lost 5 bases and J lost 0, with 12 bases in between. The CDR3 loop reads CASSPPGASTDTQYF. The CDR3 nucleotides read TGTGCCAGCAGTCCCCCGGGGGCTAGCACAGATACGCAGTATTTT.

This clonotype was detected ten times or more. This chain connects TRBV6-5 to TRBJ2-1, with 7 bases aligning to TRBD2. V shed 5 bases, J shed 10 bases, and the junction held 2 bases outside the gene matches. CDR1 and CDR2 (germline): MNHEY, SVGAGI. The CDR3 is 11 amino acids. CDR3 nucleotides: TGTGCCAGCAGTCAAGCGGGGGAGCAGTTCTTC. Its protein product is CASSQAGEQFF.

In its sample, this clonotype was seen many times. The chain links TRBV25-1 to TRBJ2-3; 8 positions match TRBD1. V shed 4 bases, J shed 2 bases, and the junction held 8 bases outside the gene matches. Germline V CDR1 and CDR2: MGHDK, SYGVNS. The CDR3 has 16 amino acids. DNA for the CDR3: TGTGCCAGCAGTGGCAGCAGGGGGCGCGTCACAGATACGCAGTATTTT. It is translated as CASSGSRGRVTDTQYF.

This clonotype was counted ten times or more. CDR3 in amino acids: CASSPVVAGTQYF. The CDR3 DNA sequence: TGTGCCAGCAGCCCCGTGGTAGCAGGGACCCAGTACTTC. V is TRBV7-2 and J is TRBJ2-5; D not certain. V shed 5 bases and J shed 7 bases, with 14 bases lying between them. Germline V gives CDR1 SGHTA, CDR2 FQGNSA. The CDR3 has 13 residues.

This clonotype was seen ten or more times. The rearrangement uses TRBV30 and TRBJ2-7, with a possible D match to TRBD1 (5 bases). Germline lookup yields CDR1 GTSNPN and CDR2 SVGIG (reference sequence). CDR3 size: 16 residues. Trimming left V 0 bases short and J 1 base short, with 16 bases between. CDR3 nucleotides: TGTGCCTGGAGTGTATTGACGGTGCAGGGTTCCTACGAGCAGTACTTC. As protein: CAWSVLTVQGSYEQYF.

The chain links TRBV20-1 to TRBJ1-2; D perhaps matches TRBD1 (5 bases). Deletions cut 6 bases from V and 6 bases from J, with 17 bases between. Germline CDR1 reads DFQATT; CDR2 reads SNEGSKA (reference sequence). This CDR3 has 13 amino acids. The CDR3 loop is CSARQRVGDGYTF. Written as DNA, the CDR3 is TGCAGTGCCCGACAGCGAGTAGGGGATGGCTACACCTTC.

For the CDR3, the DNA is TGTGCCAGCAGGAAAGACAGCTACGAGCAGTACTTC. This encodes CASRKDSYEQYF. The chain joins TRBV6-1 to TRBJ2-7; the D gene is possibly TRBD1 (5 bases). Trimming removed 6 bases at V and 3 bases at J, with 9 bases between. This CDR3 spans 12 amino acids. Germline V gene sequence: CDR1 MNHNS, CDR2 SASEGT.

This clonotype rates as medium-sized (0.01 to 0.1%). The chain combines TRBV28 with TRBJ1-5, with TRBD1 matching 8 bases. V shed 4 bases, J shed 6 bases, and the junction held 5 bases outside the gene matches. CDR3 length: 14 amino acids. Germline-derived CDR1 and CDR2 are MDHEN and SYDVKM. The CDR3 spells CASSSGQGRQPQHF. The CDR3 coding sequence is TGTGCCAGCAGTTCTGGACAGGGTCGTCAGCCCCAGCATTTT.